Presented here are 10 T cell receptor beta chains from one specimen sequenced in a study of graft-versus-host responses after intestinal transplantation. Only in-frame clones appear in the TCRdb table, and some are missing; sequencing was by immunoSEQ multiplex PCR. The sample yields fewer than 95,000 clones, around 93% seen once. These TCRs' antigens remain unknown. The sample consisted of unstimulated CD8+ T cells sorted from spleen or lymph node cells, taken before transplant. The receptors originated from a human donor who was the organ donor for an intestinal transplant.

The V and J genes are TRBV9 and TRBJ2-2, with 8 bases identical to TRBD2. This CDR3 contains 16 residues. V gave up 3 bases and J gave up 0 bases; unmatched junction bases: 4. In germline, CDR1 is SGDLS, CDR2 YYNGEE. The CDR3 sequence: CASSDRGGPNTGELFF. CDR3 sequence (DNA): TGTGCCAGCAGCGACCGCGGGGGGCCGAACACCGGGGAGCTGTTTTTT.

The J gene is TRBJ2-1, the V gene TRBV2; TRBD1 aligns across 7 bases. In germline, CDR1 is SNHLY, CDR2 FYNNEI. The CDR3 consists of 14 residues. With 9 bases clipped from V and 0 bases from J, the junction kept 5 bases outside the gene matches. The CDR3 nucleotides are TGTGCCAGGACCCGGGACAGCTCCTACAATGAGCAGTTCTTC. Residues: CARTRDSSYNEQFF.

The gene calls are TRBV29-1 and TRBJ2-1, with TRBD1 matching over 9 bases. Germline trimming cut 6 bases from V and 6 bases from J; bases unmatched to any gene: 18. The CDR3 sequence is 17 residues long. Germline V gene lookup returns CDR1 SQVTM and CDR2 ANQGSEA. The DNA for the CDR3 is TGCAGCGTGAAAGGGACAGGGCGTCGGAGCCCCCTCAATGAGCAGTTCTTC. Translated, it gives CSVKGTGRRSPLNEQFF.

This chain joins TRBV7-6 and TRBJ1-2; unclear D gene. The CDR3 extends over 14 amino acids. Germline loops: CDR1 SGHVS, CDR2 FNYEAQ. Trimming took off 5 bases at V and 4 bases at J, with 14 bases between the two ends. The DNA of the CDR3 is TGTGCCAGCAGCCCTGCAAACTCCCTCTATGGCTACACCTTC. As protein: CASSPANSLYGYTF.

This sequence joins TRBV27 and TRBJ2-7; 9 nucleotides align to TRBD2. Germline V gene lookup returns CDR1 MNHEY and CDR2 SMNVEV (reference sequence). With 5 bases clipped from V and 2 bases from J, the junction kept 13 bases outside the gene matches. This CDR3 spans 17 amino acids. The CDR3 sequence: CASSALPGTSSAYEQYF. The CDR3 coding sequence is TGTGCCAGCAGTGCCCTACCCGGGACTAGCTCTGCCTACGAGCAGTACTTC.

Comment on this clone: Sequence at one end of the junction differs from germline and may be a read error. This sample also contains other DNA sequences that code for the same CDR3. This chain joins TRBV9 and TRBJ2-7, with TRBD1 matching over 8 bases. The CDR3 runs to 15 residues. The germline gives CDR1 SGDLS, CDR2 YYNGEE. This CDR3 is CASSADPGGVYEQYF. The CDR3, as DNA: TGCGCCAGCAGCGCAGATCCAGGGGGCGTTTACGAGCAGTACTTC. The entire variable domain, with the rest obtained from reference TRBV9 and TRBJ2-7, is as follows: DSGVTQTPKHLITATGQRVTLRCSPRSGDLSVYWYQQSLDQGLQFLIQYYNGEERAKGNILERFSAQQFPDLHSELNLSSLELGDSALYFCASSADPGGVYEQYFGPGTRLTVT.

Written as DNA, the CDR3 is TGTGCCAGCAGTGCCACCCGGGACAGTACCTACGAGCAGTACTTC. Its translation: CASSATRDSTYEQYF. The chain combines TRBV28 with TRBJ2-5, with 7 bases that match TRBD1. The better agreement between TRBJ2-7 and the DNA end casts doubt on the J call. This CDR3 is 15 amino acids long. The germline CDR1 and CDR2 sequences are MDHEN and SYDVKM.

This sequence joins TRBV7-6 and TRBJ1-5; D uncertain. The V gene's germline CDR1 is SGHVS and CDR2 FNYEAQ. This CDR3 comprises 13 residues. V lost 4 bases and J 4 bases, leaving 8 bases between the germline ends. The CDR3 sequence is CASSSLENQPQHF. CDR3 DNA sequence: TGTGCCAGCAGCTCCCTGGAGAATCAGCCCCAGCATTTT.

V is TRBV7-2 and J is TRBJ1-6; D is ambiguous. There are 16 residues in the CDR3. Trimming took off 1 base at V and 9 bases at J, with 16 bases between the two ends. Germline CDR1 SGHTA, CDR2 FQGNSA. CDR3 nucleotide sequence: TGTGCCAGCAGCTTAGTCGGGAGGCAGATAGGTTCACCCCTCCACTTT. Residues: CASSLVGRQIGSPLHF.

The chain uses TRBV7-9 and TRBJ1-6; TRBD1 might be the D (6 bases). Germline CDR1 reads SEHNR; CDR2 reads FQNEAQ (reference sequence). The V end lost 4 bases, the J end lost 0 bases, and 13 bases lay between the germline ends. This CDR3 region has 17 residues. In DNA, the CDR3 is TGTGCCAGCAGCTGGGGACACCGAAACTCCTATAATTCACCCCTCCACTTT. Translated: CASSWGHRNSYNSPLHF.